These 14 T cell receptor beta chains originate from one sample sequenced in a study of shared clonotypes between healthy human individuals. Using immunoSEQ multiplex PCR, the repertoire was profiled, and TCRdb retains in-frame clones only, with some absent. The table includes around 2.3 million clones, roughly 95% detected once. Sequenced input: naive CD4+ T cells sorted from blood. Subset denoted: CD45RA+ positively selected. These receptors were collected from a man aged 18 to 30 in good health.

J is TRBJ1-5 and V is TRBV19; 9 bases are a match to TRBD1. The trim removed 6 bases at V and 1 base at J, leaving 7 bases unmatched. The CDR3 runs to 16 residues. The germline gives CDR1 LNHDA, CDR2 SQIVND (reference sequence). CDR3 loop: CASRQDRGVSNQPQHF. Written as DNA, the CDR3 is TGTGCCAGTAGACAGGACAGGGGAGTGAGCAATCAGCCCCAGCATTTT.

The CDR3 DNA is TGTGCCAGCAGCCCAGACAGCGGAGCCGCGAGCTCCTACGAGCAGTACTTC. Amino acid sequence: CASSPDSGAASSYEQYF. The V call is TRBV4-2, the J call TRBJ2-7; D might be TRBD1 or TRBD2, each matching 5 bases. Trimming left V 4 bases short and J 0 bases short, with 19 bases between. Germline V gene lookup returns CDR1 LGHNA and CDR2 YNFKEQ. CDR3 size: 17 residues.

J is TRBJ1-4 and V is TRBV5-1; D uncertain. With 1 base removed from V and 7 bases from J, the gap between germline ends came to 5 bases. This CDR3 has 12 residues. The germline CDR1 and CDR2 sequences are SGHRS and YFSETQ. The CDR3, as DNA: TGCGCCAGCAGCTTGTCCCGTGAAAAACTGTTTTTT. Translated: CASSLSREKLFF.

This chain uses TRBV30 with TRBJ1-2; 11 nucleotides agree with TRBD1. Trimming at V came to 8 bases and at J to 4 bases, leaving 3 bases not matched to a gene. The CDR3 runs 12 residues. Per germline, CDR1 GTSNPN and CDR2 SVGIG (reference sequence). CDR3 residues: CAGTGGTYGYTF. The CDR3 DNA follows: TGTGCCGGGACAGGGGGTACCTATGGCTACACCTTC.

This chain uses TRBV19 with TRBJ2-7; D is unresolved. Germline V lookup: CDR1 LNHDA, CDR2 SQIVND (reference sequence). Trimming took 5 bases from V and 2 from J, leaving 10 bases between them. This CDR3 is 13 amino acids long. The DNA for the CDR3 is TGTGCCAGTAGTTTACCCGGCGCCTACGAGCAGTACTTC. Residues: CASSLPGAYEQYF.

The rearrangement links TRBV9 to TRBJ2-3; no definite D call. The germline V gene has CDR1 SGDLS and CDR2 YYNGEE. Between the trimmed V and J ends, which lost 0 bases and 0 bases, there was a span of 5 bases. CDR3 size: 14 residues. The CDR3: CASSVVLSTDTQYF. The CDR3 coding sequence is TGTGCCAGCAGCGTAGTCCTTAGCACAGATACGCAGTATTTT. The complete variable domain, with remaining parts taken from reference TRBV9 and TRBJ2-3, reads DSGVTQTPKHLITATGQRVTLRCSPRSGDLSVYWYQQSLDQGLQFLIQYYNGEERAKGNILERFSAQQFPDLHSELNLSSLELGDSALYFCASSVVLSTDTQYFGPGTRLTVL.

The V gene is TRBV2, the J gene TRBJ1-6; D is undetermined. The CDR3 is made up of 14 amino acids. V shed 3 bases and J shed 0 bases, with 3 bases lying between them. Germline V gives CDR1 SNHLY, CDR2 FYNNEI. The CDR3 DNA follows: TGTGCCAGCAGTGAGAGCTCCTATAATTCACCCCTCCACTTT. Encoded protein: CASSESSYNSPLHF.

CDR3 residues: CASHQGQGGFQPQHF. The CDR3 DNA reads as TGTGCCAGCCATCAAGGACAGGGGGGTTTTCAGCCCCAGCATTTT. The chain has TRBV28 and TRBJ1-5, with 10 bases lining up with TRBD1. Germline V gives CDR1 MDHEN, CDR2 SYDVKM. The V and J ends lost 8 bases and 6 bases, in that order; junction bases with no gene match: 10. This CDR3 comprises 15 residues. Complete variable domain (other parts from reference TRBV28 and TRBJ1-5): DVKVTQSSRYLVKRTGEKVFLECVQDMDHENMFWYRQDPGLGLRLIYFSYDVKMKEKGDIPEGYSVSREKKERFSLILESASTNQTSMYLCASHQGQGGFQPQHFGDGTRLSIL.

The genes are TRBV9 and TRBJ1-2, with 12 bases aligning to TRBD1. J gave up 7 bases and V 3 bases, and 16 bases lay outside the gene matches. Germline V gene sequence: CDR1 SGDLS, CDR2 YYNGEE. The CDR3 has 18 residues. The CDR3 loop is CASSASSGGTGGAGGYTF. Written as DNA, the CDR3 is TGTGCCAGCAGCGCCTCCTCGGGGGGGACAGGGGGCGCCGGTGGCTACACCTTC.

On this clone itself: This sample includes further DNA sequences coding for the same CDR3. V is TRBV30 and J is TRBJ1-5, with a possible D match to TRBD1 (6 bases). CDR1 is GTSNPN, CDR2 SVGIG, per germline (reference sequence). Trimming stripped 1 base from V and 4 bases from J, with 8 bases between. The CDR3 loop spans 13 amino acids. The CDR3 protein is CAWSGGGNQPQHF. CDR3 in DNA: TGTGCCTGGAGTGGAGGGGGGAATCAGCCCCAGCATTTT.

This clone is a singleton in its sample. This CDR3 is also generated by other DNA sequences in the sample. The rearrangement uses TRBV6-5 and TRBJ1-5; D unclear. CDR1 MNHEY and CDR2 SVGAGI come from the germline V gene. Trimming shortened V by 5 bases and J by 3 bases, and 5 bases separated the two germline ends. This CDR3 is 12 amino acids long. DNA for the CDR3: TGTGCCAGCAGTGGCTTCAATCAGCCCCAGCATTTT. Translated: CASSGFNQPQHF.

This clone is a singleton in its sample. This chain uses TRBV10-1 with TRBJ2-7; TRBD2 matches at 9 bases. Losses at the gene ends were 6 bases for V and 6 bases for J; bases not matched to a gene: 9. CDR1 is WNHNN, CDR2 SYGVQD, per germline (reference sequence). CDR3 size: 14 residues. The CDR3 is CASSLGLASSEQYF. The CDR3 nucleotides read TGCGCCAGCAGCCTTGGACTAGCGAGCTCCGAGCAGTACTTC.

The V and J genes are TRBV5-4 and TRBJ1-1, with 7 bases aligning to TRBD1. The CDR3 consists of 13 residues. The germline V gene encodes CDR1 SGHNT and CDR2 YYREEE (reference sequence). Germline trimming cut 0 bases from V and 8 bases from J; bases unmatched to any gene: 4. CDR3 in DNA: TGTGCCAGCAGCTTGGGGACAGGCCTCGAAGCTTTCTTT. This translates into CASSLGTGLEAFF.

This clone was seen just once. The CDR3 region is CASSGQGAGELFF. CDR3 in DNA: TGTGCCAGCAGCGGGCAGGGGGCCGGGGAGCTGTTTTTT. V gene TRBV9 combines with J gene TRBJ2-2; TRBD1 matches 7 bases. The CDR3 has 13 residues. Trimming cost V 3 bases and J 6 bases; bases outside gene matches: 2. CDR1 is SGDLS and CDR2 is YYNGEE in the germline V gene. Drawing the rest from reference TRBV9 and TRBJ2-2, the complete variable domain is DSGVTQTPKHLITATGQRVTLRCSPRSGDLSVYWYQQSLDQGLQFLIQYYNGEERAKGNILERFSAQQFPDLHSELNLSSLELGDSALYFCASSGQGAGELFFGEGSRLTVL.